This entry lists 23 T cell receptor beta chains sequenced from one sample in a study of shared clonotypes between healthy human individuals. Profiling relied on immunoSEQ multiplex PCR, and the TCRdb table lists in-frame clones only, not all of them. The sample lists a few million clones, more than 85% occurring once. Sequencing input: naive CD4+ T cells from PBMCs. Subset specified: CD45RA+ positively selected. The receptor source for this set is a man between 18 and 35 years old in good health. Some clones in this sample may be carry-over from other donors' samples.

This clone is a singleton in its sample. This chain uses TRBV18 with TRBJ1-3, with D perhaps TRBD1 (6 bases). Trimming left V 0 bases short and J 5 bases short, with 11 bases between. This CDR3 spans 15 amino acids. CDR1 and CDR2 (germline): KGHSH, LQKENI. CDR3 loop: CASSPPGGGRNTIYF. DNA for the CDR3: TGTGCCAGCTCACCACCGGGAGGGGGAAGAAACACCATATATTTT.

The chain employs TRBV6-6 and TRBJ1-1; a weak D match, TRBD1 (6 bases). V lost 6 bases and J 2 bases, leaving 13 bases between the germline ends. Germline V gene data show CDR1 as MNHNY and CDR2 as SVGAGI (reference sequence). CDR3 length: 14 amino acids. CDR3 protein: CASSAGQRNTEAFF. Here the CDR3 DNA reads TGTGCCAGCAGCGCGGGACAACGAAACACTGAAGCTTTCTTT.

Notes on this clone: Other DNA variants within this sample encode the same CDR3. The chain carries TRBV28 and TRBJ2-5; 10 bases agree with TRBD2. CDR1 is MDHEN, CDR2 SYDVKM, per germline. The ends lost 6 bases at V and 4 bases at J; junction bases unmatched: 2. The CDR3 is made up of 13 amino acids. CDR3 amino acids: CASRAGGGETQYF. The CDR3 coding sequence is TGTGCCAGCAGAGCGGGAGGGGGAGAGACCCAGTACTTC.

This clone was found once. The same CDR3 arises from other DNA sequences in this sample as well. The rearrangement links TRBV15 to TRBJ1-1; the match to TRBD1 covers 9 bases. The junction had 1 base not matched to a gene; V was cut back by 3 bases and J by 5 bases. Germline loops: CDR1 LNHNV, CDR2 YYDKDF (reference sequence). This CDR3 is 13 amino acids long. The CDR3 coding sequence is TGTGCCACCAGCAGGACAGGGGGGACTGAAGCTTTCTTT. Protein product: CATSRTGGTEAFF.

The rearrangement links TRBV28 to TRBJ2-7; TRBD1 aligns across 7 bases. After removal of 10 bases from V and 4 bases from J, the junction contained 7 bases not matched to a gene. Per germline, CDR1 MDHEN and CDR2 SYDVKM. The CDR3 spans 12 residues. CDR3 in DNA: TGTGCCATCGTAGACAGGGCTTACGAGCAGTACTTC. Its translation: CAIVDRAYEQYF.

The gene calls are TRBV7-2 and TRBJ1-2; the D gene is possibly TRBD1 (5 bases). Deletions cut 0 bases from V and 5 bases from J, with 16 bases between. CDR3 length equals 16 residues. Germline values: CDR1 SGHTA, CDR2 FQGNSA. CDR3 DNA: TGTGCCAGCAGCTTAGCGGGGACTGCCTTAGGGTATGGCTACACCTTC. Translating gives CASSLAGTALGYGYTF.

This clone was observed once. This chain uses TRBV6-5 with TRBJ2-7; possibly TRBD1 for D (6 bases). Looked up from germline, CDR1 is MNHEY and CDR2 is SVGAGI. The length of the CDR3 is 15 residues. Deletions cut 5 bases from V and 7 bases from J, with 21 bases between. The CDR3 spells CASSLIGGLRDEQYF. In nucleotides, the CDR3 is TGTGCCAGCAGTCTTATTGGGGGCCTGAGGGATGAGCAGTACTTC.

This sequence joins TRBV6-5 and TRBJ2-3; no clear D. Germline V gene lookup returns CDR1 MNHEY and CDR2 SVGAGI. This CDR3 has 14 amino acids. Trimming left V 5 bases short and J 3 bases short, with 12 bases between. CDR3 region: CASSPSATTDTQYF. As DNA, the CDR3 is TGTGCCAGCAGTCCGAGCGCCACAACAGATACGCAGTATTTT.

The chain joins TRBV2 to TRBJ2-3, with TRBD2 identical over 8 bases. This CDR3 spans 16 amino acids. Germline CDR1 reads SNHLY; CDR2 reads FYNNEI. V dropped 10 bases and J dropped 2; count of bases not matched to a gene: 14. CDR3 coding DNA: TGTGCCACCATCTCCGGGACTAGGGGGTCCACAGATACGCAGTATTTT. This codes for CATISGTRGSTDTQYF.

This sequence joins TRBV4-3 and TRBJ2-1, with D perhaps TRBD1 (5 bases). Per the germline V gene, CDR1 is LGHNA and CDR2 is YSLEER. The CDR3 totals 17 residues. V lost 0 bases, J lost 2 bases, and 14 bases lay in between. Here the CDR3 DNA reads TGCGCCAGCAGCCAAGATGGGGCCGTCATCCCCTACAATGAGCAGTTCTTC. Amino acids: CASSQDGAVIPYNEQFF.

The V gene is TRBV28, the J gene TRBJ2-1; 8 bases map to TRBD2. Germline loops: CDR1 MDHEN, CDR2 SYDVKM. This CDR3 has 17 amino acids. The ends lost 6 bases at V and 0 bases at J; junction bases unmatched: 10. Here the CDR3 DNA reads TGTGCCAGCAGCCGTGGTGGGAGCGGGGGCTCCTACAATGAGCAGTTCTTC. It encodes CASSRGGSGGSYNEQFF. The variable domain in full, with the rest retrieved from reference TRBV28 and TRBJ2-1, is DVKVTQSSRYLVKRTGEKVFLECVQDMDHENMFWYRQDPGLGLRLIYFSYDVKMKEKGDIPEGYSVSREKKERFSLILESASTNQTSMYLCASSRGGSGGSYNEQFFGPGTRLTVL.

The chain recombines TRBV5-1 with TRBJ2-1, with 11 bases fitting TRBD2. The CDR3 contains 15 residues. Per the germline V gene, CDR1 is SGHRS and CDR2 is YFSETQ. Trimming cost V 0 bases and J 9 bases; bases outside gene matches: 5. DNA for the CDR3: TGCGCCAGCAGCTTGGGACTAGCGGGGCCCACTGAGCAGTTCTTC. Amino acids: CASSLGLAGPTEQFF.

The chain is built from TRBV6-5 and TRBJ2-7; 8 bases map to TRBD2. The CDR3 extends over 15 amino acids. V shed 2 bases, J shed 3 bases, and the junction held 6 bases outside the gene matches. Germline-derived CDR1 and CDR2 are MNHEY and SVGAGI. The CDR3 coding sequence is TGTGCCAGCAGTTACGATGGCGGGAGGTTCTACGAGCAGTACTTC. This encodes CASSYDGGRFYEQYF.

The V and J genes are TRBV2 and TRBJ2-7, with 7 bases fitting TRBD1. Germline V lookup: CDR1 SNHLY, CDR2 FYNNEI. The CDR3 contains 14 residues. V gave up 10 bases and J gave up 4 bases; unmatched junction bases: 13. The CDR3 spells CANTRDSGPYEQYF. The CDR3 coding sequence is TGTGCCAACACCAGGGACAGCGGTCCGTACGAGCAGTACTTC.

This chain links TRBV28 with TRBJ1-2; a possible D gene is TRBD1 (6 bases). V lost 5 bases and J lost 0, with 13 bases in between. From germline, CDR1 is MDHEN and CDR2 SYDVKM. This CDR3 is 15 amino acids long. CDR3 region: CASSAQGKANYGYTF. The CDR3 coding sequence is TGTGCCAGCAGTGCACAGGGAAAGGCTAACTATGGCTACACCTTC.

The chain uses TRBV7-9 and TRBJ2-1; D is perhaps TRBD1 or TRBD2 (6 bases each). Looked up from germline, CDR1 is SEHNR and CDR2 is FQNEAQ (reference sequence). The CDR3 is made up of 16 amino acids. The V and J ends lost 0 bases and 6 bases respectively, with 15 bases between them. The CDR3: CASSLAPGGRGNEQFF. As DNA, the CDR3 is TGTGCCAGCAGCTTAGCGCCCGGGGGCCGCGGCAATGAGCAGTTCTTC.

This clone has more than one count but fewer than ten. V and J are TRBV7-9 and TRBJ1-4; TRBD1 agrees at 8 bases. After removal of 5 bases from V and 5 bases from J, the junction contained 10 bases not matched to a gene. The CDR3 is 16 residues long. CDR1 and CDR2 (germline): SEHNR, FQNEAQ (reference sequence). The CDR3 protein is CASSISPGQGNEKLFF. DNA for the CDR3: TGTGCCAGCAGCATCAGCCCCGGACAGGGAAATGAAAAACTGTTTTTT.

The V and J genes are TRBV5-1 and TRBJ1-2, with 8 bases identical to TRBD1. This CDR3 has 15 residues. The germline V gene encodes CDR1 SGHRS and CDR2 YFSETQ. With 3 bases clipped from V and 5 bases from J, the junction kept 9 bases outside the gene matches. The CDR3 nucleotides are TGCGCCAGCAGCTCCGACTTCAGGGGGCAATATGGCTACACCTTC. It specifies CASSSDFRGQYGYTF.

This chain connects TRBV7-3 to TRBJ2-2, with 12 bases fitting TRBD2. Germline CDR1 and CDR2: SGHTA and FQGTGA. J gave up 3 bases and V 5 bases, and 4 bases lay outside the gene matches. The CDR3 totals 16 residues. For the CDR3, the DNA is TGTGCCAGCAGCCCGCGACTAGCGGGAGACACCGGGGAGCTGTTTTTT. This translates into CASSPRLAGDTGELFF.

The gene calls are TRBV11-2 and TRBJ2-7, with a tentative D call TRBD2 (7 bases). The CDR3 has 17 residues. CDR1 SGHAT and CDR2 FQNNGV come from the germline V gene. V lost 0 bases, J lost 2 bases, and 17 bases lay in between. The CDR3 spells CASSLDLLGGPTYEQYF. CDR3 nucleotides: TGTGCCAGCAGCTTAGATTTGTTGGGGGGGCCGACCTACGAGCAGTACTTC.

V gene TRBV11-3 combines with J gene TRBJ2-1; 8 positions agree with TRBD2. The CDR3 length is 17 residues. Germline V gene data show CDR1 as SGHNT and CDR2 as YENEEA. After removal of 1 base from V and 0 bases from J, the junction contained 5 bases not matched to a gene. The CDR3 DNA follows: TGTGCCAGCAGCTTAGGGACAACTAGCGGCTCCTACAATGAGCAGTTCTTC. As protein: CASSLGTTSGSYNEQFF.

The gene calls are TRBV6-1 and TRBJ1-3; D remains ambiguous. The CDR3 is made up of 14 amino acids. Germline assignment: CDR1 MNHNS and CDR2 SASEGT. Trimming took off 5 bases at V and 4 bases at J, with 12 bases between the two ends. Here the CDR3 DNA reads TGTGCCAGCAGTCTGGAGGGTAGCGGAAACACCATATATTTT. Its protein is CASSLEGSGNTIYF.

The chain employs TRBV9 and TRBJ1-2, with a tentative D call TRBD1 (5 bases). Germline lookup yields CDR1 SGDLS and CDR2 YYNGEE. The V and J ends lost 0 bases and 5 bases respectively, with 20 bases between them. The CDR3 sequence is 17 residues long. CDR3 DNA sequence: TGTGCCAGCAGCGTAGGCAGAGGGGCGCTCTCTGGGTATGGCTACACCTTC. Its translation is CASSVGRGALSGYGYTF.